This T cell receptor (beta chain) originates from a study of Graves' ophthalmopathy and Graves' hyperthyroidism. Amplified TCR beta CDR3 regions were obtained using RNA transcripts as template. First-round RT-PCR relied on HTBI primers, and a second-round multiplex PCR came next. Each CDR3 protein is one row after TCRdb ran MiXCR on the multiplex PCR reads. The sample lists around 1,200,000 distinct CDR3 sequences; less than 45% were seen once. Trimming removed 0 bases at V and 7 bases at J, with 18 bases between. Germline V CDR1 and CDR2: SGHAT, FQDESV (reference sequence). The CDR3 spans 16 residues. This clonotype was detected many times. Newly diagnosed, the hyperthyroidism patients had under 2 months' duration and were aged 18 to 65. The study excluded patients with other autoimmune diseases, uncontrolled infections, pregnancy or lactation. The diagnostic workup employed clinical symptoms, serum thyroxine, TRAb, thyroid ultrasound and orbital computed tomography.

The clonotype was recovered from an adult man with Graves' hyperthyroidism. Sequencing was performed on peripheral blood or thyroid tissue (not recorded which). The V call is TRBV11-1, the J call TRBJ1-1; a possible D gene is TRBD1 (5 bases). The CDR3 nucleotides read TGTGCCAGCAGCTTAGCGCTGGGGGGGAGGGGAGGTGAAGCTTTCTTT. Translation gives CASSLALGGRGGEAFF.